Presented here are 32 T cell receptor beta chains from one specimen sequenced in a study of T cell responses to AZD1222 COVID-19 vaccine. TCRdb's copy holds only in-frame clones and misses some; the assay was immunoSEQ multiplex PCR. The sample shows 100,000 to 130,000 clones, 75% to 95% of them seen only once. This specimen was peripheral blood, taken 28 days after the second AZD1222 dose. The origin of the receptors is an adult who received the AZD1222 COVID-19 vaccine.

CDR3 in amino acids: CASSNEGLPMAGYTF. In DNA form, the CDR3 reads TGCGCCAGCAGCAATGAGGGATTACCTATGGCTGGCTACACCTTC. This chain joins TRBV5-1 and TRBJ1-2; D gene ambiguous. The V gene lost 4 bases and the J gene lost 7 bases, with 20 bases spanning the gap. The CDR3 totals 15 residues. Germline values: CDR1 SGHRS, CDR2 YFSETQ.

This chain connects TRBV7-2 to TRBJ2-2, with D hard to call. The CDR3 spans 13 residues. V shed 2 bases and J shed 6 bases, with 7 bases lying between them. CDR1 and CDR2 (germline): SGHTA, FQGNSA. The CDR3 DNA is TGTGCCAGCAGCTTAAGGTCGGCCGGGGAGCTGTTTTTT. It translates to CASSLRSAGELFF. Full variable domain (outside the CDR3, taken from reference TRBV7-2 and TRBJ2-2): GAGVSQSPSNKVTEKGKDVELRCDPISGHTALYWYRQSLGQGLEFLIYFQGNSAPDKSGLPSDRFSAERTGGSVSTLTIQRTQQEDSAVYLCASSLRSAGELFFGEGSRLTVL.

This chain uses TRBV18 with TRBJ1-1, with unresolved D. Trimming removed 0 bases from V and 1 base from J, with 6 bases in between. Germline lookup yields CDR1 KGHSH and CDR2 LQKENI. The length of the CDR3 is 14 residues. The CDR3 here is CASSPPNTNTEAFF. CDR3 sequence (DNA): TGTGCCAGCTCACCACCGAACACGAACACTGAAGCTTTCTTT.

This chain uses TRBV1 with TRBJ2-3; the tabulated D call, TRBD2, remains unverified against the DNA. TRBV1 is a documented pseudogene. CDR3 length: 17 amino acids. The CDR3 DNA reads as TGCACCAGCAGCCCCTCCCTTAGCGGGGGGGCCAGAGATACGCAGTATTTT. It translates to CTSSPSLSGGARDTQYF.

Here the CDR3 reads CASSTRMTGWMNDNSPLHF. The DNA of the CDR3 is TGTGCCAGCAGTACAAGGATGACGGGGTGGATGAATGATAATTCACCCCTCCACTTT. This chain uses TRBV27 with TRBJ1-6; D unresolved. V lost 5 bases to trimming and J lost 5 bases, with 25 bases between them. The germline V gene has CDR1 MNHEY and CDR2 SMNVEV (reference sequence). This CDR3 has 19 residues.

V usage is TRBV7-8 and J usage is TRBJ1-4, with D possibly matching TRBD1 (5 bases). The germline CDR1 and CDR2 sequences are SGHVS and FQNEAQ. The V and J ends lost 1 base and 8 bases respectively, with 8 bases between them. This CDR3 spans 13 amino acids. The chain's CDR3 is CASSLVGPEKLFF. The CDR3 DNA reads as TGTGCCAGCAGCTTAGTGGGGCCAGAAAAACTGTTTTTT.

The V and J genes are TRBV29-1 and TRBJ1-2, with no clear D. The CDR3 runs to 13 residues. Germline lookup yields CDR1 SQVTM and CDR2 ANQGSEA. V dropped 0 bases and J dropped 3 bases, with 8 bases sitting between them. In nucleotides, the CDR3 is TGCAGCGTTGAAGAAGCCCGCGACTATGGCTACACCTTC. Protein product: CSVEEARDYGYTF.

The chain has TRBV6-1 and TRBJ1-5; no reliable D call. V was shortened by 1 base and J by 6 bases, with 13 bases between the two germline ends. Germline assignment: CDR1 MNHNS and CDR2 SASEGT. This CDR3 is 15 amino acids long. The CDR3 loop reads CASSEEVGRGQPQHF. The CDR3 DNA follows: TGTGCCAGCAGTGAAGAGGTGGGAAGAGGTCAGCCCCAGCATTTT.

This clone has a single count. This chain uses TRBV28 with TRBJ2-1, with D possibly matching TRBD2 (6 bases). CDR1 is MDHEN, CDR2 SYDVKM, per germline. V lost 6 bases to trimming and J lost 8 bases, with 17 bases between them. This CDR3 region has 14 residues. CDR3 sequence: CASSPPRGGDEQFF. CDR3 bases: TGTGCCAGCAGCCCACCGAGGGGAGGAGATGAGCAGTTCTTC.

The rearrangement links TRBV2 to TRBJ1-5; D possibly corresponds to TRBD1 (5 bases). Trimming pared 2 bases from V and 6 bases from J, leaving 17 bases between. The germline V gene encodes CDR1 SNHLY and CDR2 FYNNEI. The CDR3 is made up of 16 amino acids. The CDR3 nucleotides are TGTGCCAGCAGTGAATGGGGAAAGGGGTCGGGTCAGCCCCAGCATTTT. Protein sequence: CASSEWGKGSGQPQHF.

The chain uses TRBV7-9 and TRBJ1-2; perhaps TRBD1 as D (5 bases). CDR3 size: 16 residues. Germline CDR1 SEHNR, CDR2 FQNEAQ (reference sequence). V shed 4 bases and J shed 5 bases, with 20 bases lying between them. The CDR3: CASSSSRDPGPYGYTF. The CDR3 bases are TGTGCCAGCAGCTCCTCCCGGGACCCCGGACCGTATGGCTACACCTTC. Combining the CDR3 with reference TRBV7-9 and TRBJ1-2 gives the whole variable domain DTGVSQNPRHKITKRGQNVTFRCDPISEHNRLYWYRQTLGQGPEFLTYFQNEAQLEKSRLLSDRFSAERPKGSFSTLEIQRTEQGDSAMYLCASSSSRDPGPYGYTFGSGTRLTVV.

The rearrangement joins TRBV12-5 to TRBJ2-7; 7 positions match TRBD1. In germline, CDR1 is LGHNT, CDR2 FRNRAP. The ends lost 5 bases at V and 4 bases at J; junction bases unmatched: 8. The CDR3 length is 14 residues. Here the CDR3 reads CASGPNDREYEQYF. CDR3 in DNA: TGTGCTAGTGGTCCAAACGACAGGGAGTACGAGCAGTACTTC. Full variable domain (rest looked up from reference TRBV12-5 and TRBJ2-7): DARVTQTPRHKVTEMGQEVTMRCQPILGHNTVFWYRQTMMQGLELLAYFRNRAPLDDSGMPKDRFSAEMPDATLATLKIQPSEPRDSAVYFCASGPNDREYEQYFGPGTRLTVT.

The chain recombines TRBV10-3 with TRBJ2-7; D not certain. Trimming cost V 3 bases and J 10 bases, with 10 bases left between them. The CDR3 covers 11 residues. Germline CDR1 and CDR2: ENHRY and SYGVKD. The CDR3 region has the DNA TGTGCCATCAGTGAAACATCCGTACAGTACTTC. Translating it yields CAISETSVQYF.

This clone appeared a single time. The rearrangement links TRBV4-1 to TRBJ2-7, with D perhaps TRBD1 (5 bases). V gave up 0 bases and J gave up 1 base, with 13 bases separating them. The CDR3 is 16 residues long. The germline CDR1 and CDR2 sequences are MGHRA and YSYEKL. CDR3 coding DNA: TGCGCCAGCAGCCAAGAAGCTCAGGGAATATCCTACGAGCAGTACTTC. Translating gives CASSQEAQGISYEQYF.

This chain uses TRBV5-6 with TRBJ1-1, with TRBD1 matching over 7 bases. Germline lookup yields CDR1 SGHDT and CDR2 YYEEEE. The V gene end was trimmed by 0 bases and the J gene end by 3 bases; junction bases not matched to a gene: 8. The CDR3 contains 16 residues. CDR3 bases: TGTGCCAGCAGCTTGGTCAGGGGGGCGAGGGACACTGAAGCTTTCTTT. Protein sequence: CASSLVRGARDTEAFF.

The CDR3 reads CASSSGTSISTDTQYF. The CDR3 nucleotides read TGTGCCAGCAGTTCCGGGACTAGCATTAGCACAGATACGCAGTATTTT. The gene calls are TRBV7-2 and TRBJ2-3; 9 bases agree with TRBD2. V shed 6 bases and J 0 bases; nucleotides not matched to a gene: 7. Germline loops: CDR1 SGHTA, CDR2 FQGNSA. CDR3 length: 16 amino acids.

The chain carries TRBV7-9 and TRBJ2-1; the D is unclear. This CDR3 has 14 amino acids. The V end lost 5 bases, the J end lost 4 bases, and 12 bases lay between the germline ends. In germline, CDR1 is SEHNR, CDR2 FQNEAQ (reference sequence). CDR3 sequence: CASSPGPKYNEQFF. The CDR3 DNA reads TGTGCCAGCAGCCCCGGACCGAAATACAATGAGCAGTTCTTC.

This clone appeared once. The chain employs TRBV4-1 and TRBJ1-5; possible D gene TRBD1, 5 bases. This CDR3 has 14 amino acids. Germline CDR1 is MGHRA and CDR2 is YSYEKL. V was shortened by 0 bases and J by 3 bases, with 6 bases between the two germline ends. The CDR3 DNA sequence: TGCGCCAGCAGCCAAGAGGGGCTCAATCAGCCCCAGCATTTT. Encoded protein: CASSQEGLNQPQHF.

The rearrangement links TRBV19 to TRBJ2-7; either TRBD1 or TRBD2 may supply D (5 bases each). The CDR3 loop spans 13 amino acids. Germline CDR1 is LNHDA and CDR2 is SQIVND (reference sequence). V dropped 3 bases and J dropped 5 bases, with 11 bases sitting between them. CDR3 in amino acids: CASSMRARDEQYF. In DNA form, the CDR3 reads TGTGCCAGTAGTATGAGGGCCAGGGACGAGCAGTACTTC.

This clone was recorded only once. The chain has TRBV24-1 and TRBJ2-3, with 8 nucleotides matching TRBD2. V was clipped by 3 bases and J by 2 bases; unmatched bases: 9. CDR3 length equals 17 residues. Germline lookup yields CDR1 KGHDR and CDR2 SFDVKD. The CDR3 DNA sequence: TGTGCCACCAGTGATACGAGAAGCGGGAGCAACACAGATACGCAGTATTTT. Translated: CATSDTRSGSNTDTQYF.

This clone was found once. This rearrangement joins TRBV19 to TRBJ2-5; 8 positions agree with TRBD2. Germline CDR1 reads LNHDA; CDR2 reads SQIVND (reference sequence). V trimming: 2 bases; J trimming: 4 bases; junction bases outside the gene matches: 3. This CDR3 is 14 amino acids long. In DNA, the CDR3 is TGTGCCAGTAGTATAAGCGGGAGCGGAGAGACCCAGTACTTC. This gives the protein CASSISGSGETQYF.

The rearrangement uses TRBV30 and TRBJ2-3; D gene ambiguous. The germline V and J ends were trimmed by 3 bases and 2 bases, with 9 bases remaining between them. The CDR3 is 13 residues long. Germline values: CDR1 GTSNPN, CDR2 SVGIG (reference sequence). The DNA of the CDR3 is TGTGCCTGGAGCGGGCAGTTCACAGATACGCAGTATTTT. This encodes CAWSGQFTDTQYF.

The chain carries TRBV30 and TRBJ2-1, with D maybe TRBD2 (6 bases). The germline V gene encodes CDR1 GTSNPN and CDR2 SVGIG (reference sequence). The V gene lost 8 bases and the J gene lost 7 bases, with 9 bases spanning the gap. The CDR3 is 10 amino acids. This CDR3 is CAGGWNEQFF. CDR3 DNA sequence: TGTGCCGGGGGGTGGAATGAGCAGTTCTTC. Together with reference TRBV30 and TRBJ2-1, the CDR3 gives the full variable domain: SQTIHQWPATLVQPVGSPLSLECTVEGTSNPNLYWYRQAAGRGLQLLFYSVGIGQISSEVPQNLSASRPQDRQFILSSKKLLLSDSGFYLCAGGWNEQFFGPGTRLTVL.

The V and J genes are TRBV19 and TRBJ1-2; D uncertain. Trimming removed 7 bases at V and 3 bases at J, with 12 bases between. This CDR3 spans 13 amino acids. Looked up from germline, CDR1 is LNHDA and CDR2 is SQIVND (reference sequence). DNA of the CDR3: TGTGCCAGTACTGTAAGCCGGGACTATGGCTACACCTTC. Protein: CASTVSRDYGYTF. The full variable domain, in which reference TRBV19 and TRBJ1-2 provide the parts outside the CDR3, is DGGITQSPKYLFRKEGQNVTLSCEQNLNHDAMYWYRQDPGQGLRLIYYSQIVNDFQKGDIAEGYSVSREKKESFPLTVTSAQKNPTAFYLCASTVSRDYGYTFGSGTRLTVV.

The chain is built from TRBV10-2 and TRBJ2-3; D is undetermined. V shed 2 bases and J shed 0 bases, with 9 bases lying between them. This CDR3 is built from 15 residues. CDR1 WSHSY and CDR2 SAAADI come from the germline V gene. The CDR3 coding sequence is TGCGCCAGCAGTGAGCGGGCAGCAAGCACAGATACGCAGTATTTT. This sequence encodes CASSERAASTDTQYF.

The V and J genes are TRBV11-2 and TRBJ2-1; D uncertain. The CDR3 consists of 13 residues. The germline V gene encodes CDR1 SGHAT and CDR2 FQNNGV. V lost 8 bases and J 6 bases, leaving 14 bases between the germline ends. The DNA for the CDR3 is TGTGCCAGCGGCCCCCCGGCTAGCAATGAGCAGTTCTTC. This encodes CASGPPASNEQFF.

The CDR3 DNA follows: TGTGCCAGCAGTTGGGGACTAGCGGGAGGGCCACTCTACAATGAGCAGTTCTTC. It yields the protein CASSWGLAGGPLYNEQFF. The chain is built from TRBV6-2 or TRBV6-3 and TRBJ2-1; 16 nucleotides agree with TRBD2. V was clipped by 4 bases and J by 3 bases; unmatched bases: 6. The CDR3 totals 18 residues. Germline CDR1 reads MNHEY; CDR2 reads SVGEGT.

The chain combines TRBV5-1 with TRBJ1-5; no reliable D call. The V end lost 0 bases, the J end lost 8 bases, and 9 bases lay between the germline ends. CDR1 and CDR2 from the germline V gene are SGHRS and YFSETQ. This CDR3 is 13 amino acids long. This CDR3 is CASSLEIGKPQHF. In DNA form, the CDR3 reads TGCGCCAGCAGCTTGGAGATAGGGAAGCCCCAGCATTTT.

V and J are TRBV19 and TRBJ1-1; the D gene is possibly TRBD1 (6 bases). With 5 bases removed from V and 0 bases from J, the gap between germline ends came to 10 bases. The V gene's germline CDR1 is LNHDA and CDR2 SQIVND (reference sequence). The CDR3 contains 14 residues. CDR3 coding DNA: TGTGCCAGTAGTCCGCGGACAGTGAACACTGAAGCTTTCTTT. Its protein product is CASSPRTVNTEAFF.

This CDR3 reads CASSRGQLVDTQYF. Written as DNA, the CDR3 is TGTGCCAGCAGCCGCGGGCAGCTGGTAGATACGCAGTATTTT. This chain connects TRBV5-6 to TRBJ2-3; tentative D call: TRBD2 (5 bases). Deletions cut 4 bases from V and 5 bases from J, with 14 bases between. The V gene's germline CDR1 is SGHDT and CDR2 YYEEEE. This CDR3 spans 14 amino acids.

The rearrangement joins TRBV5-8 to TRBJ1-5; TRBD1 aligns across 9 bases. The junction had 2 bases not matched to a gene; V was cut back by 3 bases and J by 1 base. CDR1 and CDR2 (germline): SGHTS, YDEGEE. The CDR3 runs to 15 residues. In nucleotides, the CDR3 is TGTGCCAGCAGCTGGGGACAGGGAAGCAATCAGCCCCAGCATTTT. This gives the protein CASSWGQGSNQPQHF.

This clone was picked up one time. V gene TRBV13 combines with J gene TRBJ1-1, with D maybe TRBD1 (6 bases). The CDR3 totals 14 residues. Between the trimmed V and J ends, which lost 4 bases and 2 bases, there was a span of 11 bases. The V gene's germline CDR1 is PRHDT and CDR2 FYEKMQ (reference sequence). In DNA, the CDR3 is TGTGCCAGCAGCTCCGGGACACAAAACACTGAAGCTTTCTTT. This gives the protein CASSSGTQNTEAFF.